This T cell receptor beta chain was captured by sequencing in a study of response to subunit inactivated influenza vaccine (dated by TCRdb to the late 2010s). With respect to the entire study: The study used deep quantitative T cell receptor repertoire profiling to track responses to a trivalent subunit inactivated influenza vaccine. Broader findings and caveats from the paper: The authors proposed that each seasonal influenza vaccination may bring in only a limited number of new T cells.

The library was prepared using RT-PCR. Sequencing relied on an Illumina HiSeq 2500. The public sequencing data were trimmed at Q25 with fastp and processed into clonotypes with MiXCR by TCRdb, which kept only in-frame beta chains. Rows are unified per CDR3 protein, each entry keeping the most common DNA and genes. The sample table contains approximately 570,000 distinct CDR3 sequences; only one count was recorded for approximately 7.1% of them. About an eighth of the sample lies in the top ten. Remarks on this clonotype: Its antigen remains undetermined. No much larger clone exists at a distance of one base, and base qualities are not known.

The CDR3 runs 16 amino acids, cysteine and phenylalanine included. Just the 48-base CDR3 DNA is kept, in frame starting at base 1. CDR1 is given as LGHDT and CDR2 as YNNKEL, both from the germline V gene (reference sequence). V and J are trimmed by 5 bases and 2 bases, and the gene matches miss 7 bases of the junction. The sequence derives from a man aged 45-69 years who received an inactivated influenza vaccine. Donor details come from another sample of the same person, matched by shared clones. Sample: PBMCs from blood, taken less than 30 months after vaccination. The chain is made from TRBV3-1 and TRBJ2-7; 12 bases in the middle match TRBD2. The DNA is as follows: TGTGCCAGCAGCGGTTATGCTAGCGGGAGGGCCTACGAGCAGTACTTC. It encodes CASSGYASGRAYEQYF.